Following are 24 T cell receptor beta chains from one sample sequenced in a study of T cells in localized non-small cell lung cancer. Here immunoSEQ multiplex PCR was the method, and the copy in TCRdb shows in-frame clones only, minus some. Here the sample spans more than 1,500 clones, 20% to 30% being singletons. The sample in question was lung tumor tissue, obtained before any cancer treatment. The source of these receptors is a woman aged 40-69 years with stage III lung adenocarcinoma.

This chain connects TRBV18 to TRBJ2-7, with TRBD2 identical over 11 bases. Losses at the gene ends were 6 bases for V and 3 bases for J; bases not matched to a gene: 4. The CDR3 is 14 residues long. The germline CDR1 and CDR2 sequences are KGHSH and LQKENI. CDR3 region: CASSVLAGGYEQYF. The DNA of the CDR3 is TGTGCCAGCTCCGTCCTAGCGGGAGGCTACGAGCAGTACTTC.

This clone has a handful of counts. The chain is built from TRBV6-9 and TRBJ1-2, with 8 bases fitting TRBD1. The CDR3 length is 11 residues. The V gene end was trimmed by 10 bases and the J gene end by 6 bases; junction bases not matched to a gene: 4. Germline V gene sequence: CDR1 MNHGY, CDR2 SVAAGI. The CDR3 nucleotides are TGTGCCACCCAGGGGGCCGATGGCTACACCTTC. It translates to CATQGADGYTF.

This clone showed up just a few times. The J gene is TRBJ2-1, the V gene TRBV28; 9 nucleotides align to TRBD2. This CDR3 comprises 16 residues. The V and J ends lost 6 bases and 6 bases, in that order; junction bases with no gene match: 12. Germline CDR1 and CDR2: MDHEN and SYDVKM. This chain's CDR3 is CASSSGSGRRGNEQFF. The DNA of the CDR3 is TGTGCCAGCAGCTCAGGGAGCGGGAGGCGGGGCAATGAGCAGTTCTTC. Full variable domain (outside the CDR3, taken from reference TRBV28 and TRBJ2-1): DVKVTQSSRYLVKRTGEKVFLECVQDMDHENMFWYRQDPGLGLRLIYFSYDVKMKEKGDIPEGYSVSREKKERFSLILESASTNQTSMYLCASSSGSGRRGNEQFFGPGTRLTVL.

A few counts support this clone. This chain joins TRBV18 and TRBJ2-5; D ambiguous. The V gene's germline CDR1 is KGHSH and CDR2 LQKENI. V was trimmed by 2 bases and J by 1 base, leaving 5 bases between them. The CDR3 is 13 residues long. CDR3 amino acids: CASSPTFQETQYF. For the CDR3, the DNA is TGTGCCAGCTCACCAACGTTCCAAGAGACCCAGTACTTC.

By frequency in the sample, this clone is medium-sized. The chain has TRBV6-8 and TRBJ2-5; no firm D call. CDR1 is MNHGY and CDR2 is SAAAGT in the germline V gene. V was pared by 2 bases and J by 5 bases, with 6 bases between. The CDR3 is made up of 12 amino acids. DNA for the CDR3: TGTGCCAGCAGTTACCCCCCGGAGACCCAGTACTTC. This gives the protein CASSYPPETQYF.

The V and J genes are TRBV6-8 and TRBJ1-1; no definite D call. CDR3 length: 13 residues. Trimming removed 8 bases from V and 0 bases from J, with 10 bases in between. Germline-derived CDR1 and CDR2 are MNHGY and SAAAGT. Here the CDR3 DNA reads TGTGCCAGCCAACAACTTCTGAACACTGAAGCTTTCTTT. Its protein product is CASQQLLNTEAFF.

This chain uses TRBV15 with TRBJ2-4, with D perhaps given as TRBD1 or TRBD2 (5 bases each). Germline-derived CDR1 and CDR2 are LNHNV and YYDKDF (reference sequence). This CDR3 spans 16 amino acids. Deletions cut 0 bases from V and 2 bases from J, with 11 bases between. CDR3 protein: CATSRDNGASKNIQYF. The CDR3, as DNA: TGTGCCACCAGCAGAGATAACGGGGCATCCAAAAACATTCAGTACTTC.

The chain uses TRBV19 and TRBJ2-2; TRBD1 matches at 7 bases. In germline, CDR1 is LNHDA, CDR2 SQIVND (reference sequence). The V segment lost 3 bases and the J segment 1 base; nucleotides outside the gene matches: 5. This CDR3 spans 16 amino acids. The CDR3 is CASSISTGLNTGELFF. The CDR3 nucleotides read TGTGCCAGTAGTATCTCGACAGGGCTGAACACCGGGGAGCTGTTTTTT.

This clone turned up a few times. The CDR3: CASSYWTARTPSDTIYF. The CDR3 DNA reads as TGTGCCAGCAGTTACTGGACAGCTAGGACCCCATCGGACACCATATATTTT. The V call is TRBV6-8, the J call TRBJ1-3; a weak D match, TRBD1 (6 bases). Trimming took 1 base from V and 8 from J, leaving 21 bases between them. CDR3 length: 17 amino acids. Germline-derived CDR1 and CDR2 are MNHGY and SAAAGT.

By frequency in the sample, this clone is large (0.1 to 1%). V usage is TRBV11-3 and J usage is TRBJ2-1; 7 positions agree with TRBD2. Germline V gene lookup returns CDR1 SGHNT and CDR2 YENEEA. The V segment lost 5 bases and the J segment 3 bases; nucleotides outside the gene matches: 4. The CDR3 consists of 14 residues. CDR3 loop: CASSPKRGYNEQFF. The DNA for the CDR3 is TGTGCCAGCAGCCCCAAGCGGGGCTACAATGAGCAGTTCTTC.

This chain links TRBV23-1 with TRBJ1-1; the match to TRBD1 covers 7 bases. TRBV23-1 is designated an ORF whose function remains uncertain. CDR3 size: 13 residues. V trimming: 6 bases; J trimming: 8 bases; junction bases outside the gene matches: 9. CDR3 nucleotides: TGCGCCAGCAGCTGGGGGGGACAGATCGAAGCTTTCTTT. It translates to CASSWGGQIEAFF.

This clone was observed a few times. The CDR3 reads CAVPGRVGTEAFF. The CDR3 region has the DNA TGTGCCGTCCCGGGGAGGGTGGGCACTGAAGCTTTCTTT. The chain joins TRBV9 to TRBJ1-1, with D hard to call. The V end was cut by 10 bases, the J end by 4 bases, with 17 bases between. The CDR3 runs 13 residues. Germline V gives CDR1 SGDLS, CDR2 YYNGEE.

This clone was found a few times. V gene TRBV11-3 combines with J gene TRBJ1-2; D is unresolved. This CDR3 spans 15 amino acids. V lost 3 bases and J 0 bases, leaving 11 bases between the germline ends. In germline, CDR1 is SGHNT, CDR2 YENEEA. The CDR3 DNA sequence: TGTGCCAGCAGCTTTTCAGCTCTTCCTAACTATGGCTACACCTTC. Translation: CASSFSALPNYGYTF. Combining the CDR3 with reference TRBV11-3 and TRBJ1-2 gives the whole variable domain EAGVVQSPRYKIIEKKQPVAFWCNPISGHNTLYWYLQNLGQGPELLIRYENEEAVDDSQLPKDRFSAERLKGVDSTLKIQPAELGDSAVYLCASSFSALPNYGYTFGSGTRLTVV.

This clone showed up just a few times. This chain joins TRBV11-3 and TRBJ2-1; possible D gene TRBD1, 5 bases. Trimming took off 2 bases at V and 8 bases at J, with 16 bases between the two ends. The germline V gene encodes CDR1 SGHNT and CDR2 YENEEA. This CDR3 has 15 amino acids. CDR3 loop: CASSLSAGSIYEQFF. The CDR3 DNA reads TGTGCCAGCAGCTTAAGTGCAGGGTCGATTTATGAGCAGTTCTTC.

The chain recombines TRBV9 with TRBJ2-2, with D perhaps TRBD1 (6 bases). The V gene's germline CDR1 is SGDLS and CDR2 YYNGEE. The V gene lost 3 bases and the J gene lost 6 bases, with 12 bases spanning the gap. This CDR3 has 14 residues. In nucleotides, the CDR3 is TGTGCCAGCAGCGCCCTAGGGGGTCCCGGGGAGCTGTTTTTT. It yields the protein CASSALGGPGELFF.

The chain has TRBV19 and TRBJ2-5; no clear D. This CDR3 is 13 amino acids long. Germline V gene lookup returns CDR1 LNHDA and CDR2 SQIVND (reference sequence). The V gene lost 4 bases and the J gene lost 0 bases, with 6 bases spanning the gap. DNA for the CDR3: TGTGCCAGTAGTAACCGGGACCAAGAGACCCAGTACTTC. Translating it yields CASSNRDQETQYF.

This clone ranks as medium-sized. V gene TRBV9 combines with J gene TRBJ2-1, with TRBD2 identical over 11 bases. Germline CDR1 reads SGDLS; CDR2 reads YYNGEE. The V gene end was trimmed by 4 bases and the J gene end by 8 bases; junction bases not matched to a gene: 8. CDR3 length: 15 residues. For the CDR3, the DNA is TGTGCCAGCAGCTTAGATCTAGCGGGAGGCGATGAGCAGTTCTTC. The encoded protein is CASSLDLAGGDEQFF.

By proportion, this clone is medium-sized. The genes are TRBV11-3 and TRBJ2-7; D could derive from TRBD1 or TRBD2 (6 bases each). V lost 5 bases to trimming and J lost 0 bases, with 20 bases between them. The CDR3 loop spans 17 amino acids. CDR1 SGHNT and CDR2 YENEEA come from the germline V gene. CDR3 bases: TGTGCCAGCAGCGATGAATCCCGAGGGGGAGGCTCCTACGAGCAGTACTTC. Its translation is CASSDESRGGGSYEQYF.

By share, this clone ranks as medium-sized. The rearrangement uses TRBV6-8 and TRBJ2-2; tentative D call: TRBD1 (7 bases). V lost 5 bases, J lost 4 bases, and 20 bases lay in between. This CDR3 comprises 17 residues. Per germline, CDR1 MNHGY and CDR2 SAAAGT. The CDR3: CASSTTGTAGSTGELFF. CDR3 coding DNA: TGTGCCAGCAGTACGACCGGGACAGCGGGCAGCACCGGGGAGCTGTTTTTT.

This clone was counted between two and nine times. The CDR3 loop is CASSGEGAREQYF. The CDR3 nucleotides are TGTGCCAGCAGCGGGGAGGGGGCGCGGGAGCAGTACTTC. This sequence joins TRBV9 and TRBJ2-7; perhaps D is TRBD1 or TRBD2 (7 bases each). The V end was cut by 3 bases, the J end by 7 bases, with 14 bases between. Germline assignment: CDR1 SGDLS and CDR2 YYNGEE. The CDR3 contains 13 residues.

V gene TRBV2 combines with J gene TRBJ2-7; 12 bases match TRBD2. Trimming at V came to 0 bases and at J to 2 bases, leaving 2 bases not matched to a gene. Germline V CDR1 and CDR2: SNHLY, FYNNEI. This CDR3 has 16 amino acids. This CDR3 reads CASSEAPSGGAYEQYF. CDR3 sequence (DNA): TGTGCCAGCAGTGAAGCACCTAGCGGGGGGGCCTACGAGCAGTACTTC.

The chain recombines TRBV7-2 with TRBJ1-4, with unresolved D. The germline V gene has CDR1 SGHTA and CDR2 FQGNSA. V lost 3 bases, J lost 4 bases, and 12 bases lay in between. This CDR3 contains 15 residues. CDR3 sequence (DNA): TGTGCCAGCAGCTTCCGTAGCAGCATTAATGAAAAACTGTTTTTT. It specifies CASSFRSSINEKLFF.

By share, this clone ranks as medium-sized. The chain employs TRBV9 and TRBJ2-2; tentative D call: TRBD2 (6 bases). The CDR3 is made up of 16 amino acids. The V end was cut by 4 bases, the J end by 7 bases, with 20 bases between. CDR1 and CDR2 (germline): SGDLS, YYNGEE. The CDR3 DNA sequence: TGTGCCAGCAGCCCCTATTTGGGGGGTGAGGGCGGGGAGCTGTTTTTT. Amino acid sequence: CASSPYLGGEGGELFF.

The chain joins TRBV5-1 to TRBJ2-1; D gene unclear. This CDR3 is built from 15 residues. Germline V gene lookup returns CDR1 SGHRS and CDR2 YFSETQ. Trimming pared 0 bases from V and 1 base from J, leaving 8 bases between. CDR3: CASSLVGESYNEQFF. DNA of the CDR3: TGCGCCAGCAGCTTGGTTGGGGAATCCTACAATGAGCAGTTCTTC.